One and the same sample provided the 10 T cell receptor beta chains below, sequenced in a study of T cells after yellow fever vaccination (dated 2019 in TCRdb). The treatment or condition label, read with the paper, signifies: live attenuated yellow fever vaccine strain. Receptors were amplified or captured by 5' RACE. Sequencing was carried out with an Illumina NovaSeq 6000. The public sequencing data were trimmed at Q25 with fastp and processed into clonotypes with MiXCR by TCRdb, which kept only in-frame beta chains. Duplicate CDR3 protein sequences are folded into a single record with the most common DNA and genes. For this sample the table gives 150,000 to 200,000 distinct CDR3 sequences, of which 7% to 10% were detected only once. The ten largest make up under 40% of the sample. The sequencing here drew on CD8+ T cells sorted from PBMCs, taken 45 days after the yellow fever booster vaccination. The receptors were gathered from a man aged 18 to 29 who received the YFV17D yellow fever vaccine.

V is TRBV7-9 and J is TRBJ2-5; possibly TRBD2 for D (7 bases). This CDR3 comprises 17 residues. CDR1 is SEHNR, CDR2 FQNEAQ, per germline (reference sequence). With 5 bases removed from V and 5 bases from J, the gap between germline ends came to 24 bases. CDR3 loop: CASSPRGGGTSEETQYF. CDR3 bases: TGTGCCAGCAGCCCTCGAGGAGGGGGAACTAGCGAGGAGACCCAGTACTTC.

The V gene is TRBV27, the J gene TRBJ2-1; TRBD1 matches at 7 bases. The V gene's germline CDR1 is MNHEY and CDR2 SMNVEV (reference sequence). V dropped 0 bases and J dropped 0; count of bases not matched to a gene: 2. CDR3 length: 16 residues. The CDR3 DNA follows: TGTGCCAGCAGTTTATCGACAGGGAGCTCCTACAATGAGCAGTTCTTC. Translated, it gives CASSLSTGSSYNEQFF.

This clonotype occurred a few times. The rearrangement joins TRBV10-2 to TRBJ2-1; 12 bases align to TRBD2. Losses at the gene ends were 2 bases for V and 8 bases for J; bases not matched to a gene: 7. The length of the CDR3 is 16 residues. CDR1 WSHSY and CDR2 SAAADI come from the germline V gene. In DNA, the CDR3 is TGCGCCAGCAGTGAGCCTAGCGGGGGGGCCCAGGATGAGCAGTTCTTC. Protein sequence: CASSEPSGGAQDEQFF.

The table lists this clonotype with a few counts. The chain carries TRBV7-2 and TRBJ1-3; D is undetermined. The CDR3 consists of 17 residues. Trimming removed 0 bases at V and 0 bases at J, with 12 bases between. The germline V gene encodes CDR1 SGHTA and CDR2 FQGNSA. CDR3 region: CASSLASRAGSGNTIYF. CDR3 in DNA: TGTGCCAGCAGCTTAGCGTCCCGTGCGGGCTCTGGAAACACCATATATTTT.

The chain is built from TRBV4-3 and TRBJ2-1; TRBD2 aligns across 9 bases. This CDR3 is 15 amino acids long. Trimming at V came to 4 bases and at J to 3 bases, leaving 4 bases not matched to a gene. Germline CDR1 reads LGHNA; CDR2 reads YSLEER. CDR3 in amino acids: CASSRASGVYNEQFF. As DNA, the CDR3 is TGCGCCAGCAGCCGCGCTAGCGGGGTCTACAATGAGCAGTTCTTC.

CDR3 protein: CASSPDRTGSYNEQFF. CDR3 nucleotides: TGTGCCAGCTCACCGGACAGGACCGGGTCCTACAATGAGCAGTTCTTC. This sequence joins TRBV18 and TRBJ2-1; 7 bases line up with TRBD1. This CDR3 has 16 amino acids. Per the germline V gene, CDR1 is KGHSH and CDR2 is LQKENI. With V trimmed by 3 bases and J by 1 base, 6 bases remained unmatched.

The sample holds a few counts of this clonotype. The chain is built from TRBV7-9 and TRBJ1-5; D ambiguous. Trimming shortened V by 3 bases and J by 3 bases, and 3 bases separated the two germline ends. Germline V CDR1 and CDR2: SEHNR, FQNEAQ (reference sequence). The CDR3 consists of 12 residues. CDR3 loop: CASSFPNQPQHF. As DNA, the CDR3 is TGTGCCAGCAGCTTCCCCAATCAGCCCCAGCATTTT.

A few counts support this clonotype. The rearrangement links TRBV6-2 or TRBV6-3 to TRBJ2-3; TRBD2 is a possible D gene (5 bases). The CDR3 is made up of 16 amino acids. In germline, CDR1 is MNHEY, CDR2 SVGEGT. V gave up 7 bases and J gave up 0 bases, with 17 bases separating them. The CDR3 DNA reads as TGTGCCAGCACCCGACGTAGCGTTTCTAGCACAGATACGCAGTATTTT. As protein: CASTRRSVSSTDTQYF.

This clonotype was recorded a few times. The chain employs TRBV4-3 and TRBJ2-3; 7 bases agree with TRBD1. J gave up 3 bases and V 0 bases, and 3 bases lay outside the gene matches. CDR3 length: 15 amino acids. Looked up from germline, CDR1 is LGHNA and CDR2 is YSLEER. CDR3 nucleotides: TGCGCCAGCAGCCAAGATACCAGGGGGACAGATACGCAGTATTTT. It yields the protein CASSQDTRGTDTQYF.

V is TRBV7-8 and J is TRBJ1-5; a possible D gene is TRBD1 (5 bases). Deletions cut 2 bases from V and 6 bases from J, with 14 bases between. This CDR3 region has 15 residues. Looked up from germline, CDR1 is SGHVS and CDR2 is FQNEAQ. Here the CDR3 DNA reads TGTGCCAGCAGCTTATTACCAGGGTTGGGTCAGCCCCAGCATTTT. Its translation: CASSLLPGLGQPQHF.